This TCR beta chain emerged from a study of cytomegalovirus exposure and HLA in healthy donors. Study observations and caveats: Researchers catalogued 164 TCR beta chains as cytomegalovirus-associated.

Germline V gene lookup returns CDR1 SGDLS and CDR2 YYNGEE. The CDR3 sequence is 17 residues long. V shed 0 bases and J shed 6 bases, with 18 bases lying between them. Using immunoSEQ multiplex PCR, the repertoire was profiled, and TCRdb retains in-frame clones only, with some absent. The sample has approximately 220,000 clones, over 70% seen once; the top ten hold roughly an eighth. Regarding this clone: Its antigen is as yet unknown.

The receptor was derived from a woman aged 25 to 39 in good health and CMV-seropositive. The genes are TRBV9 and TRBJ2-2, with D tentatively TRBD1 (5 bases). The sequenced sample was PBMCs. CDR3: CASSVDPGREGPGELFF. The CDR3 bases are TGTGCCAGCAGCGTAGATCCCGGCAGGGAAGGCCCCGGGGAGCTGTTTTTT.